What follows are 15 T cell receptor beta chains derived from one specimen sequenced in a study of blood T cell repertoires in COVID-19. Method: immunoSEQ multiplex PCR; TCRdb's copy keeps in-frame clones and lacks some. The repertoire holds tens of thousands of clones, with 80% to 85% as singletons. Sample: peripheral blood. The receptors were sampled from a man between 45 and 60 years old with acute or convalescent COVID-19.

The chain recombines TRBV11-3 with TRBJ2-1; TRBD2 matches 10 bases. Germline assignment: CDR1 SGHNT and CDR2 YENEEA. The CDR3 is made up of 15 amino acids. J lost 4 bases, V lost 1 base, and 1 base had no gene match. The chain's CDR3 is CASSLASGGYNEQFF. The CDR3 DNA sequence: TGTGCCAGCAGCTTAGCTAGCGGGGGTTACAATGAGCAGTTCTTC.

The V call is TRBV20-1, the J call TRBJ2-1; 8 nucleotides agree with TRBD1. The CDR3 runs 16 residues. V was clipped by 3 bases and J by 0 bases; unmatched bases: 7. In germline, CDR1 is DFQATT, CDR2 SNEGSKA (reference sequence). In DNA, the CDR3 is TGCAGTGCTAGTAGACAGGGGTTTGGCTCCTACAATGAGCAGTTCTTC. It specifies CSASRQGFGSYNEQFF.

The CDR3 nucleotides are TGTGCCAGCAGCCCTCCGGGACTTCTTACCTACGAGCAGTACTTC. This translates into CASSPPGLLTYEQYF. This chain joins TRBV11-2 and TRBJ2-7; a possible D gene is TRBD2 (6 bases). This CDR3 spans 15 amino acids. Germline V gene sequence: CDR1 SGHAT, CDR2 FQNNGV. V gave up 5 bases and J gave up 2 bases, with 16 bases separating them.

CDR3 loop: CASSPPRTYSGQFQETQYF. In DNA, the CDR3 is TGTGCCAGCTCACCACCCCGCACCTATAGCGGGCAATTTCAAGAGACCCAGTACTTC. The V and J genes are TRBV18 and TRBJ2-5, with TRBD2 matching over 7 bases. This CDR3 is 19 amino acids long. V lost 0 bases to trimming and J lost 2 bases; unmatched junction nucleotides: 15. CDR1 is KGHSH and CDR2 is LQKENI in the germline V gene.

The CDR3 loop reads CASSQDWGGNTEAFF. In nucleotides, the CDR3 is TGTGCCAGCAGCCAAGATTGGGGCGGGAACACTGAAGCTTTCTTT. This chain uses TRBV3-1 (or the pseudogene TRBV3-2) with TRBJ1-1; weak D call: TRBD1 (5 bases). Trimming took off 0 bases at V and 1 base at J, with 9 bases between the two ends. CDR1 LGHDT and CDR2 YNNKEL come from the germline V gene (reference sequence). CDR3 length: 15 residues.

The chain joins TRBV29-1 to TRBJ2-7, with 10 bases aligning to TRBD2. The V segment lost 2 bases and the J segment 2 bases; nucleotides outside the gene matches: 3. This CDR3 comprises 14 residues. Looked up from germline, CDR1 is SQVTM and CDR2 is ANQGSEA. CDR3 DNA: TGCAGCGTTGAACTAGCGGGAGATACCTACGAGCAGTACTTC. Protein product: CSVELAGDTYEQYF.

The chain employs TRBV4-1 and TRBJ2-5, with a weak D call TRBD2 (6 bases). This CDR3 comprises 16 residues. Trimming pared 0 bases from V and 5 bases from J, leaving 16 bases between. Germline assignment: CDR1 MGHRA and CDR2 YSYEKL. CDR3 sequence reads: CASSQERVPEGETQYF. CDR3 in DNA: TGCGCCAGCAGCCAAGAAAGGGTCCCGGAGGGGGAGACCCAGTACTTC.

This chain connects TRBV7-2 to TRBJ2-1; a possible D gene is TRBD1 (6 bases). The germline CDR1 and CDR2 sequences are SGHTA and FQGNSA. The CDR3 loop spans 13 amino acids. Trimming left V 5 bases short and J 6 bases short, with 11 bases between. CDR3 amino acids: CASSRGKGNEQFF. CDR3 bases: TGTGCCAGCAGCAGGGGGAAGGGCAATGAGCAGTTCTTC.

CDR3 nucleotides: TGTGCCATTACCCTAGCGGGGGACGGGGAGCTGTTTTTT. Its translation is CAITLAGDGELFF. The J gene is TRBJ2-2, the V gene TRBV10-3, with TRBD2 matching 10 bases. Germline trimming cut 9 bases from V and 7 bases from J; bases unmatched to any gene: 5. The CDR3 contains 13 residues. Germline V CDR1 and CDR2: ENHRY, SYGVKD.

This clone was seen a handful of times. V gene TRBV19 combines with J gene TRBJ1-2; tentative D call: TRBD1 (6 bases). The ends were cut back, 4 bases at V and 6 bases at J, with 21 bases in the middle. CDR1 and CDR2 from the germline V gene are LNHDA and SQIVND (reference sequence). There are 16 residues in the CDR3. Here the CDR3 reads CASSTDASLTGDGYTF. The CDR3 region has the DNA TGTGCCAGTAGTACAGACGCCTCCCTGACAGGAGATGGCTACACCTTC.

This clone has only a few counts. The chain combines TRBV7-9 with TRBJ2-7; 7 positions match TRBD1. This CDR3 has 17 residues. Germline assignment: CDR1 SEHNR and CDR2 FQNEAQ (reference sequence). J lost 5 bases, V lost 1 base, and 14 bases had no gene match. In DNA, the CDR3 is TGTGCCAGCAGCTTAGGAGGGACACAGGGGATGCGGAACGAGCAGTACTTC. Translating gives CASSLGGTQGMRNEQYF.

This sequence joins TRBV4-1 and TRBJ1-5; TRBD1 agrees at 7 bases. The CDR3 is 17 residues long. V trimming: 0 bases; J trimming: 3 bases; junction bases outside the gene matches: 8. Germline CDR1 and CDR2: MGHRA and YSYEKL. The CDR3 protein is CASSQDPTGRVNQPQHF. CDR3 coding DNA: TGCGCCAGCAGCCAAGATCCGACAGGGCGAGTCAATCAGCCCCAGCATTTT.

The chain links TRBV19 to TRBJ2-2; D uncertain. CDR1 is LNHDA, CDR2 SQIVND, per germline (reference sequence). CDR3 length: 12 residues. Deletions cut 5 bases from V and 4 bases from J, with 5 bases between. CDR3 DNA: TGTGCCAGTAGTTTTCTCACCGGGGAGCTGTTTTTT. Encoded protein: CASSFLTGELFF.

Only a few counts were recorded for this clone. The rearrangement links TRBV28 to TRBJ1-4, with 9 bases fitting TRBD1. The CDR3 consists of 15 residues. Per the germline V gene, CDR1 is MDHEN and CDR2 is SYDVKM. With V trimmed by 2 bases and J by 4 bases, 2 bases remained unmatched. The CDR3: CASSLGGQGNEKLFF. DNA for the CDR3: TGTGCCAGCAGTTTAGGGGGACAGGGTAATGAAAAACTGTTTTTT.

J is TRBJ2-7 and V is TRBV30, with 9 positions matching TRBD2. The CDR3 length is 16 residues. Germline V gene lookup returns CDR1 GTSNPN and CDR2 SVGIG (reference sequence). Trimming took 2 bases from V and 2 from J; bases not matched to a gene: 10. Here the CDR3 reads CAWSSTRLADTYEQYF. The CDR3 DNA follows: TGTGCCTGGAGTAGTACTAGACTAGCGGACACCTACGAGCAGTACTTC.